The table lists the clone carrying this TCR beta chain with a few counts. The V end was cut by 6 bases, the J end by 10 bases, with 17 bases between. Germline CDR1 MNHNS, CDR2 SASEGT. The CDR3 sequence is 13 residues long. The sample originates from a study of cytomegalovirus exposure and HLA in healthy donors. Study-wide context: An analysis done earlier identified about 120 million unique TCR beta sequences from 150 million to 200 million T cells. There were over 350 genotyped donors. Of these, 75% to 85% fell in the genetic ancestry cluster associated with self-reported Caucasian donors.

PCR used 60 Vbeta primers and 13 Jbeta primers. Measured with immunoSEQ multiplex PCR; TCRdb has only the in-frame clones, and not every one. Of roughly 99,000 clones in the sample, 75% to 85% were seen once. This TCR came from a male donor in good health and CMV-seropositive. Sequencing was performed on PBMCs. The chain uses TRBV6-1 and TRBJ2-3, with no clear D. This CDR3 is CASRRPQRYPQYF. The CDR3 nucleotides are TGTGCCAGCAGGCGCCCCCAGAGGTATCCGCAGTATTTT.